This T cell receptor (beta chain) was recorded in a study of blood T cell repertoires in COVID-19. Libraries were prepared by immunoSEQ multiplex PCR; TCRdb keeps only in-frame clonotypes and omits some of them. The table has approximately 120,000 clones, approximately 80% seen once. Trimming left V 3 bases short and J 0 bases short, with 14 bases between. Per the germline V gene, CDR1 is LNHDA and CDR2 is SQIVND (reference sequence). The CDR3 extends over 16 amino acids. The receptor's source is a man in his forties with active or convalescent COVID-19. Sequencing was carried out using peripheral blood. The V gene is TRBV19, the J gene TRBJ1-2, with D perhaps TRBD1 (5 bases). The CDR3 region is CASSIWGDPTNYGYTF. DNA of the CDR3: TGTGCCAGTAGTATTTGGGGGGACCCCACTAACTATGGCTACACCTTC.